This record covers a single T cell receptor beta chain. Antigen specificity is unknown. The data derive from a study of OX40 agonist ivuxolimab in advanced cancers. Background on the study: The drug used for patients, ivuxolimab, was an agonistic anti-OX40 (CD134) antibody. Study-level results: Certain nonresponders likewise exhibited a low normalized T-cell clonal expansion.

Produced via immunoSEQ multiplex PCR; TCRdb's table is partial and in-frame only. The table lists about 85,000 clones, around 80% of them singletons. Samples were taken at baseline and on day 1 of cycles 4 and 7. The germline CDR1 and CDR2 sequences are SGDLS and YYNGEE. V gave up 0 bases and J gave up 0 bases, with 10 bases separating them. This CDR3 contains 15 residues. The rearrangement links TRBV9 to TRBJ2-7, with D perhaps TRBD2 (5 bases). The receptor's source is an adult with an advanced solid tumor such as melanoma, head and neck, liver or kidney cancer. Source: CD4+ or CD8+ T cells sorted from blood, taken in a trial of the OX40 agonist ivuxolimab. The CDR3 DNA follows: TGTGCCAGCAGCGTAGACGGAGGAGACTCCTACGAGCAGTACTTC. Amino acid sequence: CASSVDGGDSYEQYF.